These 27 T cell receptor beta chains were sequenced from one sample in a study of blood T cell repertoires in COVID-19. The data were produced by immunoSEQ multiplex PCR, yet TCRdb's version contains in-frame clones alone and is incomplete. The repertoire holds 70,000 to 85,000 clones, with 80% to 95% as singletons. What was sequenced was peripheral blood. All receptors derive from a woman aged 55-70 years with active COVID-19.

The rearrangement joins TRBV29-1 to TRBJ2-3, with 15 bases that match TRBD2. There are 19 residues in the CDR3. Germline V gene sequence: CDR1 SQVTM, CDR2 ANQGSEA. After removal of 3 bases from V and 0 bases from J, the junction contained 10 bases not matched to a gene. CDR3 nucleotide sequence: TGCAGCGTTGATGGTGTAGGACTAGCGGGAGGGAAGAGCACAGATACGCAGTATTTT. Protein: CSVDGVGLAGGKSTDTQYF.

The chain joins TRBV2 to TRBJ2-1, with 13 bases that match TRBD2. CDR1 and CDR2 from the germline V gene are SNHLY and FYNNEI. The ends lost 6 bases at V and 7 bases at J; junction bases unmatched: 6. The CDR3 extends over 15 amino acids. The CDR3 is CASRRTSGSSNEQFF. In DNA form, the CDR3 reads TGTGCCAGCAGGAGGACTAGCGGGAGTTCAAATGAGCAGTTCTTC.

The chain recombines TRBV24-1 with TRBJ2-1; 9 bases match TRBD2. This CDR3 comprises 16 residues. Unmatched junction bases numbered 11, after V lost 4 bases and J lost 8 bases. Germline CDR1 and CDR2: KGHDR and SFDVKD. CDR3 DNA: TGTGCCACCAGTGACCCGCAGGTAGCGGGAGTTGATGAGCAGTTCTTC. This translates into CATSDPQVAGVDEQFF.

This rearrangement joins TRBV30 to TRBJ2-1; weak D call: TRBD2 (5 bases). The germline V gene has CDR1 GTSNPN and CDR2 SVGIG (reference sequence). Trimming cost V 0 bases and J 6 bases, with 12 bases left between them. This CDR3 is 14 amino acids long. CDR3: CAWSVTRESNEQFF. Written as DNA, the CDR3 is TGTGCCTGGAGTGTAACTAGGGAGTCCAATGAGCAGTTCTTC. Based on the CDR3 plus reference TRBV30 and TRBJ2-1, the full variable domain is SQTIHQWPATLVQPVGSPLSLECTVEGTSNPNLYWYRQAAGRGLQLLFYSVGIGQISSEVPQNLSASRPQDRQFILSSKKLLLSDSGFYLCAWSVTRESNEQFFGPGTRLTVL.

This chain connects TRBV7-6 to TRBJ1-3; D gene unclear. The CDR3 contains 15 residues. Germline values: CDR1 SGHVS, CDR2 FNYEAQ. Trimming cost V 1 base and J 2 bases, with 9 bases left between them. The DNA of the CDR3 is TGTGCCAGCAGCTTAGGAGGTGGAGCTGGAAACACCATATATTTT. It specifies CASSLGGGAGNTIYF. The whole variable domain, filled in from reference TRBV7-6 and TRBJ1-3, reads GAGVSQSPRYKVTKRGQDVALRCDPISGHVSLYWYRQALGQGPEFLTYFNYEAQQDKSGLPNDRFSAERPEGSISTLTIQRTEQRDSAMYRCASSLGGGAGNTIYFGEGSWLTVV.

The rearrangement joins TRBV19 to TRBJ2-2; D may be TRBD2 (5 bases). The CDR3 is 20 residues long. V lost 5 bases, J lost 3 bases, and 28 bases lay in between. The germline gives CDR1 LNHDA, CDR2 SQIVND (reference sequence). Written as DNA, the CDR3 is TGTGCCAGTAGTCAACACGGGCCCAGCAACCCTAGCCCGGACACCGGGGAGCTGTTTTTT. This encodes CASSQHGPSNPSPDTGELFF.

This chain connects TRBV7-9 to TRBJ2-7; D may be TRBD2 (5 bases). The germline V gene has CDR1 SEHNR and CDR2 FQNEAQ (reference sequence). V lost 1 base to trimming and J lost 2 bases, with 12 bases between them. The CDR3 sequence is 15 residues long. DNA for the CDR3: TGTGCCAGCAGCTTAGGAGCGGACTGGACCTACGAGCAGTACTTC. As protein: CASSLGADWTYEQYF.

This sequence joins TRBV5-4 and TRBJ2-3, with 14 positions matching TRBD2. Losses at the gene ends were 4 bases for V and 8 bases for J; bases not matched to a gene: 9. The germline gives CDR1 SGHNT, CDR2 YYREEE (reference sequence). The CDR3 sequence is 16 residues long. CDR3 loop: CASSPTSGRAAGTQYF. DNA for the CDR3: TGTGCCAGCAGCCCGACTAGCGGGAGGGCGGCGGGTACGCAGTATTTT.

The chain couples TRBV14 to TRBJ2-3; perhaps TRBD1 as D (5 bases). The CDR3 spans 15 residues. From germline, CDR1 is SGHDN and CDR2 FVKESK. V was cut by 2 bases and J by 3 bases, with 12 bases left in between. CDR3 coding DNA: TGTGCCAGCAGCCAACCCAGGGCAGGGACAGATACGCAGTATTTT. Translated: CASSQPRAGTDTQYF.

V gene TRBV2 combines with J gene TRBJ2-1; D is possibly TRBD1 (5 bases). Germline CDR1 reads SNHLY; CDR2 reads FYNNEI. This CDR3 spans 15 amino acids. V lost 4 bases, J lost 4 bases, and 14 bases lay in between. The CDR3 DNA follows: TGTGCCAGCAGTGGAGTACGGACACCGTACAATGAGCAGTTCTTC. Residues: CASSGVRTPYNEQFF.

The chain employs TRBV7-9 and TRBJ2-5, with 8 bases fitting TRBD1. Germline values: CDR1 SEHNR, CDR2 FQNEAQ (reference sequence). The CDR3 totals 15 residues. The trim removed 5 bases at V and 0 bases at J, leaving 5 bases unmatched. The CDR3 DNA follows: TGTGCCAGCAGCCTAACAGGGGGGAACCAAGAGACCCAGTACTTC. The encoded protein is CASSLTGGNQETQYF. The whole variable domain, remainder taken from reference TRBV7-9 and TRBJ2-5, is DTGVSQNPRHKITKRGQNVTFRCDPISEHNRLYWYRQTLGQGPEFLTYFQNEAQLEKSRLLSDRFSAERPKGSFSTLEIQRTEQGDSAMYLCASSLTGGNQETQYFGPGTRLLVL.

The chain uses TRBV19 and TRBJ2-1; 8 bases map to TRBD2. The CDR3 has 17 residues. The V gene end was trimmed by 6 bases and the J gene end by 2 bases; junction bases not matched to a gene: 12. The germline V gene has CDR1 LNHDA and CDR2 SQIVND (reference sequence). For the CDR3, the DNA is TGTGCCAGTAGGGACCTTTCTACTAGCGGTCCCTACAATGAGCAGTTCTTC. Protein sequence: CASRDLSTSGPYNEQFF.

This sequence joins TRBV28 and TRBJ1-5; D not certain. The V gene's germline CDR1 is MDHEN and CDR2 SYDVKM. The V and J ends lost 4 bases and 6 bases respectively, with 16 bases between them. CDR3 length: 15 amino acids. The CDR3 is CASSSRPGRSQPQHF. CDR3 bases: TGTGCCAGCAGTTCGAGACCGGGGAGGAGTCAGCCCCAGCATTTT.

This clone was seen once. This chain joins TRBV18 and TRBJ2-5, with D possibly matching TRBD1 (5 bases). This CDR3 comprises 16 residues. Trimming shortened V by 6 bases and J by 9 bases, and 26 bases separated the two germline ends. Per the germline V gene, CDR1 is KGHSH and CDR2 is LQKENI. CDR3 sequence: CASSSSGQRKQGAQYF. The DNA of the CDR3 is TGTGCCAGCTCCAGTTCGGGCCAGCGCAAGCAAGGGGCCCAGTACTTC. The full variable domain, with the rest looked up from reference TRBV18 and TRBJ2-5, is NAGVMQNPRHLVRRRGQEARLRCSPMKGHSHVYWYRQLPEEGLKFMVYLQKENIIDESGMPKERFSAEFPKEGPSILRIQQVVRGDSAAYFCASSSSGQRKQGAQYFGPGTRLLVL.

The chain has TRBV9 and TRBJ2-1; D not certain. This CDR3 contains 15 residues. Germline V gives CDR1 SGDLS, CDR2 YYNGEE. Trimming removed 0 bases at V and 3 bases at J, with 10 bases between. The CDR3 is CASSVEASFYNEQFF. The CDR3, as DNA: TGTGCCAGCAGCGTAGAAGCGAGCTTCTACAATGAGCAGTTCTTC.

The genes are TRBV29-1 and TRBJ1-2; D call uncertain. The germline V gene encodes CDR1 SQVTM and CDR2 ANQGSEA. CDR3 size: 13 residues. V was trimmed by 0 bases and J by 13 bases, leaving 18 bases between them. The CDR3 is CSVEDSRWQASTF. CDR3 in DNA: TGCAGCGTTGAAGATTCTCGGTGGCAGGCGAGCACCTTC.

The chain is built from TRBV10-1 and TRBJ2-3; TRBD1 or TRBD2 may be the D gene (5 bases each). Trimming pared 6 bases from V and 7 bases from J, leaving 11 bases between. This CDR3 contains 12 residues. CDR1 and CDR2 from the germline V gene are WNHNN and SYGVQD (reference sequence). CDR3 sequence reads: CASSEGPYTQYF. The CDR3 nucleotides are TGCGCCAGCAGCGAGGGGCCGTATACGCAGTATTTT.

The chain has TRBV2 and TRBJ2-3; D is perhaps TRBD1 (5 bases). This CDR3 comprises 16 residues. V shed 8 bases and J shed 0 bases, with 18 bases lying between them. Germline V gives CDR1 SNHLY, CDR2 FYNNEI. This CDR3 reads CASGRSDRTSTDTQYF. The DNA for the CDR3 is TGTGCCAGCGGACGGAGTGACAGAACTAGCACAGATACGCAGTATTTT.

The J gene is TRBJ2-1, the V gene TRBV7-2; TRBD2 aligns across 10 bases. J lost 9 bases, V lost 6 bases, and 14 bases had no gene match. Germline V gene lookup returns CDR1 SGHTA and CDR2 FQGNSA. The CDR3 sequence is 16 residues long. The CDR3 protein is CASSPGGLAGAGEQFF. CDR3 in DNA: TGTGCCAGCAGTCCCGGCGGGCTAGCGGGAGCGGGTGAGCAGTTCTTC.

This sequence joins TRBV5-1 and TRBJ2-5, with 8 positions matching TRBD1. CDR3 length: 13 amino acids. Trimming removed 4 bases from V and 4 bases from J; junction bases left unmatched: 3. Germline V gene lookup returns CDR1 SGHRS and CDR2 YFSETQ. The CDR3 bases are TGCGCCAGCAGCGGGACAGGACGAGAGACCCAGTACTTC. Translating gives CASSGTGRETQYF.

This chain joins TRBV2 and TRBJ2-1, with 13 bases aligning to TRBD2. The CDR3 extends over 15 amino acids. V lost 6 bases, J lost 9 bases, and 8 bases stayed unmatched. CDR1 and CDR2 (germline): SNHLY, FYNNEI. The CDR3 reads CASRTGLAGMTEQFF. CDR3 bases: TGTGCCAGCAGGACGGGACTAGCGGGAATGACTGAGCAGTTCTTC.

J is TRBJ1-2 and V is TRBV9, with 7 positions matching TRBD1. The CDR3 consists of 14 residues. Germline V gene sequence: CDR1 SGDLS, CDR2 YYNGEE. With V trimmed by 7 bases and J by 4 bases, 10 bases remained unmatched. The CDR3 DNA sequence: TGTGCCAGCCGGCGGACAGGCCTCCCCTATGGCTACACCTTC. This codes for CASRRTGLPYGYTF.

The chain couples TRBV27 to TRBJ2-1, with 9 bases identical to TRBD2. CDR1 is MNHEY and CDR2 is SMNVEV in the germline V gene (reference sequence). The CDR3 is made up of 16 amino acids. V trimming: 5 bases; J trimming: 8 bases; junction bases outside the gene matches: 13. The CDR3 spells CASSPWLAGSRDEQFF. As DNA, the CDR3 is TGTGCCAGCAGTCCCTGGCTAGCGGGGAGTAGGGATGAGCAGTTCTTC.

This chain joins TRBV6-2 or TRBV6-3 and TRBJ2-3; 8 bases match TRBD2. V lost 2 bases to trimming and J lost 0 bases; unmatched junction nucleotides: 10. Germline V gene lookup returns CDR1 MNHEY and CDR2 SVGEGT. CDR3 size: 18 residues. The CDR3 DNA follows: TGTGCCAGCAGTTACGCAGGGATAGCGGGGACTAGCACAGATACGCAGTATTTT. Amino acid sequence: CASSYAGIAGTSTDTQYF.

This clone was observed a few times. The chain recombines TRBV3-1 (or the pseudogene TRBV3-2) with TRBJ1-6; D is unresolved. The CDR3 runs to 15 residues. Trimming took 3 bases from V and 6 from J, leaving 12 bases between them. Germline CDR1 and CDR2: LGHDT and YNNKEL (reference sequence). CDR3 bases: TGTGCCAGCAGCCACCGTGGAGGGCGTAATTCACCCCTCCACTTT. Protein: CASSHRGGRNSPLHF.

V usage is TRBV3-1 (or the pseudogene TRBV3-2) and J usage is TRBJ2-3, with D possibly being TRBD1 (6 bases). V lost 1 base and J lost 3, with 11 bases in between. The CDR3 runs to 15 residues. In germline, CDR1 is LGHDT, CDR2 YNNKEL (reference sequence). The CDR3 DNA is TGTGCCAGCAGCCAAGCGGACAGAAGAACAGATACGCAGTATTTT. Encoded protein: CASSQADRRTDTQYF.

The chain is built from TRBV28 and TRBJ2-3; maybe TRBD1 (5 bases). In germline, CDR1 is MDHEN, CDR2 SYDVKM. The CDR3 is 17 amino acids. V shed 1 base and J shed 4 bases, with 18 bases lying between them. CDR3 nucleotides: TGTGCCAGCAGTTTATCTGGGTTAAGCAGGGCCGCAGATACGCAGTATTTT. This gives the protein CASSLSGLSRAADTQYF.